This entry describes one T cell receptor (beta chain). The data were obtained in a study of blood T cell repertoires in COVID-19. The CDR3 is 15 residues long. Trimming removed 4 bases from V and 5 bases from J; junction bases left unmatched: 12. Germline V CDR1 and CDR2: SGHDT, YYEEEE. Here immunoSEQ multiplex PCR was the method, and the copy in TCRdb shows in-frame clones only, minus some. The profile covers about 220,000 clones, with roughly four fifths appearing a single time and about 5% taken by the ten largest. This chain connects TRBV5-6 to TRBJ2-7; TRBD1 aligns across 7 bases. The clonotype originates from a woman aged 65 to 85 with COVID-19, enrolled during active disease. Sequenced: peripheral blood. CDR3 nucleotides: TGTGCCAGCAGCCCTCAGACAGGGTACAGGGACGAGCAGTACTTC. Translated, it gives CASSPQTGYRDEQYF.